These T cell receptor beta chains were read from a single sample in a study of PD-1 blockade in classical Hodgkin lymphoma. Some clones are missing from TCRdb's copy, which holds only in-frame ones; the method was immunoSEQ multiplex PCR. The table has some 65,000 clones, about 70% seen once. The source was peripheral blood mononuclear cells (PBMCs), collected before the second cycle of nivolumab. Every receptor here comes from a human donor with classical Hodgkin lymphoma. CDR3s include the opening cysteine and the closing phenylalanine or tryptophan. Each record gives: D gene, clone size, J gene, V gene, CDR3 DNA, CDR3 protein. A D gene is named only where the DNA matches it firmly. Part of the rows lack a size; the others show once, few, many or a class for expanded clones.

D gene: .; clone size: .; J gene: TRBJ1-1; V gene: TRBV19; CDR3 DNA: TGTGCCAGTAGTATGACAGGACCGAACACTGAAGCTTTCTTT; CDR3 protein: CASSMTGPNTEAFF
D gene: TRBD1; clone size: .; J gene: TRBJ1-3; V gene: TRBV5-4; CDR3 DNA: TGTGCCAGCAGCGAGGGACAGGGTGGAAACACCATATATTTT; CDR3 protein: CASSEGQGGNTIYF
D gene: .; clone size: once; J gene: TRBJ2-2; V gene: TRBV30; CDR3 DNA: TGTGCCTGGAGTTTGGCCGGGGAGCTGTTTTTT; CDR3 protein: CAWSLAGELFF
D gene: TRBD1; clone size: .; J gene: TRBJ2-6; V gene: TRBV5-1; CDR3 DNA: TGCGCCAGCAGCTTGGAGGGGGCAGCTGGGGCCAACGTCCTGACTTTC; CDR3 protein: CASSLEGAAGANVLTF
D gene: .; clone size: .; J gene: TRBJ1-2; V gene: TRBV9; CDR3 DNA: TGTGCCAGCACCCCTTCGGACATCCTCTTCAACTATGGCTACACCTTC; CDR3 protein: CASTPSDILFNYGYTF
D gene: .; clone size: .; J gene: TRBJ2-1; V gene: TRBV2; CDR3 DNA: TGTGCCAGCAGCGCCACTCGCGGGGCCTACAATGAGCAGTTCTTC; CDR3 protein: CASSATRGAYNEQFF
D gene: TRBD1; clone size: .; J gene: TRBJ2-3; V gene: TRBV11-3; CDR3 DNA: TGTGCCAGCAGCTCAAGGGACAGGGGAACAGATACGCAGTATTTT; CDR3 protein: CASSSRDRGTDTQYF
D gene: .; clone size: .; J gene: TRBJ2-2; V gene: TRBV28; CDR3 DNA: TGTGCCAGCAGTTCCCTGAACCGCGGAGGGACCGGGGAGCTGTTTTTT; CDR3 protein: CASSSLNRGGTGELFF
D gene: TRBD2; clone size: .; J gene: TRBJ2-7; V gene: TRBV28; CDR3 DNA: TGTGCCAGCGGGAGGGCCGGGGCACCCTACGAGCAGTACTTC; CDR3 protein: CASGRAGAPYEQYF
D gene: .; clone size: medium-sized; J gene: TRBJ2-7; V gene: TRBV5-1; CDR3 DNA: TGCGCCAGCAGCTGGGAGGGGGCAACCCACGAGCAGTACTTC; CDR3 protein: CASSWEGATHEQYF
D gene: .; clone size: few; J gene: TRBJ1-2; V gene: TRBV19; CDR3 DNA: TGTGCCAGTAGTATAGCCGGGGGAAGTTGGACTAACTATGGCTACACCTTC; CDR3 protein: CASSIAGGSWTNYGYTF
D gene: .; clone size: .; J gene: TRBJ2-2; V gene: TRBV5-1; CDR3 DNA: TGCGCCAGCAGCTTGTTTTTTAATATCGGGAACACCGGGGAGCTGTTTTTT; CDR3 protein: CASSLFFNIGNTGELFF
D gene: .; clone size: .; J gene: TRBJ1-3; V gene: TRBV12-5; CDR3 DNA: TGTGCTAGTGGTTTTGCTAGCGGGACGCCTTTGGACGGAAACACCATATATTTT; CDR3 protein: CASGFASGTPLDGNTIYF
D gene: .; clone size: few; J gene: TRBJ2-5; V gene: TRBV7-3; CDR3 DNA: TGTGCCAGCAGCCAGGAGGGCAGGGGGACCCAGTACTTC; CDR3 protein: CASSQEGRGTQYF
D gene: .; clone size: .; J gene: TRBJ1-3; V gene: TRBV19; CDR3 DNA: TGTGCCAGTAGTATAGATCTCGACAGCTACTCTGGAAACACCATATATTTT; CDR3 protein: CASSIDLDSYSGNTIYF
D gene: TRBD1; clone size: .; J gene: TRBJ2-2; V gene: TRBV19; CDR3 DNA: TGTGCCAGTAGTATCACCGGGACAGTTAACACCGGGGAGCTGTTTTTT; CDR3 protein: CASSITGTVNTGELFF
D gene: .; clone size: .; J gene: TRBJ1-1; V gene: TRBV7-8; CDR3 DNA: TGTGCCAGCAGCTCCGTAGCCACTGAAGCTTTCTTT; CDR3 protein: CASSSVATEAFF
D gene: .; clone size: .; J gene: TRBJ2-1; V gene: TRBV19; CDR3 DNA: TGTGCCAGTAGTCCCTGGGGGGACAGCTCCTACAATGAGCAGTTCTTC; CDR3 protein: CASSPWGDSSYNEQFF